This TCR beta chain was observed in a study of T cells expressing NK-cell markers. No DNA is given; TCRdb re-called the 5' RACE reads and lists each CDR3 protein once. The sample has about 260,000 distinct CDR3 sequences; the top ten hold 0.39%. The V gene's germline CDR1 is MGHDK and CDR2 SYGVNS. CDR3 length: 13 amino acids. The sequence derives from a young man in good health. The sample was blood T cells: a sorted CD56 or NKG2C T cell subset, CD4+ or CD8+ T cells, or bulk PBMC T cells (not recorded which). The chain uses TRBV25-1 and TRBJ2-4; the TRBD2 assignment by TCRdb is unverifiable without DNA. The CDR3: CASSESAGNIQYF.